What follows describes a single T cell receptor (beta chain). The record originates from a study of T cell changes during pregnancy in multiple sclerosis. Using immunoSEQ multiplex PCR, the repertoire was profiled, and TCRdb retains in-frame clones only, with some absent. The sample carries 50,000 to 65,000 clones, about 88% recorded once. Trimming at V came to 0 bases and at J to 4 bases, leaving 0 bases not matched to a gene. The length of the CDR3 is 14 residues. The germline CDR1 and CDR2 sequences are KGHSY and FQNENV. The specimen comprised CD4+ T cells from peripheral blood mononuclear cells, sampled in the third trimester of pregnancy. The source is a female donor with multiple sclerosis, enrolled in a pregnancy study. The V call is TRBV16, the J call TRBJ1-2; 9 positions match TRBD1. For the CDR3, the DNA is TGTGCCAGCAGCCAATCGGGACAGGGCTATGGCTACACCTTC. Its translation: CASSQSGQGYGYTF.